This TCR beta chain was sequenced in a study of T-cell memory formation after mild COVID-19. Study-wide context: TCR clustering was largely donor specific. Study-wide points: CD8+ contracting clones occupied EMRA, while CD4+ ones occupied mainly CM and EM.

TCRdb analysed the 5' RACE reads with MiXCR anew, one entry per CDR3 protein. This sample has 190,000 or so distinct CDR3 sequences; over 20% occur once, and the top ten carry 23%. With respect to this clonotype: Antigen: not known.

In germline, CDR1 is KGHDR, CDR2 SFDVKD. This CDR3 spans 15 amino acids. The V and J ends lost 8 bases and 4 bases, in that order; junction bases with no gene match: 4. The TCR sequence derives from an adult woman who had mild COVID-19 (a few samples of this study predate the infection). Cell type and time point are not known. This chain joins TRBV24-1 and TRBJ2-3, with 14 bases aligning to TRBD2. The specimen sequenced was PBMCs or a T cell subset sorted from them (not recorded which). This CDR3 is CATNAGLAGADTQYF. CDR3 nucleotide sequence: TGTGCCACCAATGCGGGACTAGCGGGGGCAGATACGCAGTATTTT.